This T cell receptor beta chain originates from a study of post-analysis software for immune sequencing data. As for the study in general: The patients showed relapsing-remitting, secondary progressive and progressive-relapsing multiple sclerosis courses. Regarding the study as a whole: Samples from one preparation batch, clustered by F measure, grouped strongly together. Higher frequency in patients than in controls was seen for a handful of TRBV segments, with TRBV5-6, TRBV5-1 and TRBV20-1 among them. The study found significantly lower normalized Chao1 diversity in multiple sclerosis patients than in controls.

TCR beta cDNA libraries included unique molecular identifiers. Out of 1 to 10 million T cells, 450,000 to 600,000 cDNA molecules were generated. TCRdb ran MiXCR on the PCR reads and lists one entry per CDR3 protein. Of around 770,000 distinct CDR3 sequences listed, around 42% are singletons. Concerning this clonotype itself: Its target is unknown.

The CDR3 has 14 amino acids. V was pared by 5 bases and J by 4 bases, with 8 bases of the junction left unmatched. CDR1 MNHNY and CDR2 SVGAGI come from the germline V gene (reference sequence). The clonotype originates from a girl under 18 with multiple sclerosis. The V gene is TRBV6-6, the J gene TRBJ2-7; 7 bases match TRBD2. The sequenced material came from blood. The CDR3, as DNA: TGTGCCAGCAGTCCCCTAGCGGAGCGGTACGAGCAGTACTTC. Translation gives CASSPLAERYEQYF.